These T cell receptor beta chains were read from a single sample in a study of cytomegalovirus exposure and HLA in healthy donors. Profiling relied on immunoSEQ multiplex PCR, and the TCRdb table lists in-frame clones only, not all of them. The data show fewer than 150,000 clones, with 15% to 17% seen just once and under 2.5% held by the top ten. Sequenced material: PBMCs. All receptors come from a woman aged 18-29 years in good health and CMV-seronegative. Both conserved end residues are part of each CDR3. Each record gives: D gene, clone size, V gene, J gene, CDR3 DNA, CDR3 protein. The D gene is left open where the match is weak. Some rows mark clone size as missing; the rest say once, few, many or name a class of expanded clone.

NA	few	TRBV15	TRBJ2-7	TGTGCCACCAGCAATTCCGGGTCTAAGTACGAGCAGTACTTC	CATSNSGSKYEQYF
NA	NA	TRBV30	TRBJ1-4	TGTGCCTGGAGTCACCCCTCAGGCGTAACTAATGAAAAACTGTTTTTT	CAWSHPSGVTNEKLFF
NA	NA	TRBV2	TRBJ1-2	TGTGCCAGCAGTGACAGCGATAACTATGGCTACACCTTC	CASSDSDNYGYTF
TRBD1	NA	TRBV4-3	TRBJ2-3	TGCGCCAGCAGCCAAGATACAGGGGGCACAGATACGCAGTATTTT	CASSQDTGGTDTQYF
TRBD1	NA	TRBV30	TRBJ1-2	TGTGCCTGGAGCATAGGACAGGCGGGTGGCTACACCTTC	CAWSIGQAGGYTF
TRBD1	NA	TRBV28	TRBJ2-7	TGTGCCAGCAGTCCCGGGACAGGGAGCTCCTACGAGCAGTACTTC	CASSPGTGSSYEQYF
NA	NA	TRBV13	TRBJ1-6	TGTGCCAGCAGCCTCCGCGGGGCCTCACCCCTCCACTTT	CASSLRGASPLHF
NA	once	TRBV11-1	TRBJ1-1	TGTGCCAGCAGCACGGTGAGCGCGAGGAACACTGAAGCTTTCTTT	CASSTVSARNTEAFF
NA	few	TRBV28	TRBJ2-3	TGTGCCAGCAGGAAAACAGGGACGACGGGGGATACGCAGTATTTT	CASRKTGTTGDTQYF
TRBD2	NA	TRBV5-1	TRBJ2-3	TGCGCCAGCAGCTGGGGGGACTACATCACAGATACGCAGTATTTT	CASSWGDYITDTQYF
TRBD2	few	TRBV13	TRBJ2-7	TGTGCCAGCAGCCTGGGACTAGCGGGGACCTACGAGCAGTACTTC	CASSLGLAGTYEQYF
NA	NA	TRBV10-3	TRBJ1-1	TGTTCAACCGGGTCAACAACCGGCATGAACACTGAAGCTTTCTTT	CSTGSTTGMNTEAFF
NA	NA	TRBV7-8	TRBJ1-1	TGTGCCAGCAGCTATACCGCTTTTAGAGAAGCTTTCTTT	CASSYTAFREAFF
NA	NA	TRBV1	TRBJ2-1	TGCACCAGCAGCCCGCTGGGTGGGTCTAGCGGGTGTGTTGGTGAGCAGTTCTTC	CTSSPLGGSSGCVGEQFF
TRBD1	NA	TRBV5-5	TRBJ2-7	TGTGCCAGCAGCAGACAGGGGGCGTACGAGCAGTACTTC	CASSRQGAYEQYF
NA	few	TRBV11-2	TRBJ1-4	TGTGCCAGCAGCTTTTATGCAACTAATGAAAAACTGTTTTTT	CASSFYATNEKLFF
NA	few	TRBV4-1	TRBJ1-1	TGCGCCAGCAGCCAAGATCCAGGCCGGAACACTGAAGCTTTCTTT	CASSQDPGRNTEAFF
NA	few	TRBV6-4	TRBJ2-5	TGTGCCAGCAGTGACTCCGGTGGCCAAGAGACCCAGTACTTC	CASSDSGGQETQYF
NA	NA	TRBV5-6	TRBJ1-4	TGTGCCAGCAGCTTGGACTCCAATGAAAAACTGTTTTTT	CASSLDSNEKLFF
NA	few	TRBV28	TRBJ1-1	TGTGCCAGCAACCCGGACAGGAACACTGAAGCTTTCTTT	CASNPDRNTEAFF
NA	few	TRBV15	TRBJ1-1	TGTGCCACCAGCAGAGACAGTATGAACACTGAAGCTTTCTTT	CATSRDSMNTEAFF
NA	NA	TRBV2	TRBJ2-7	TGTGCCAGCAGTGAAGCCCATCCAAGGGAGATGAAATACGAGCAGTACTTC	CASSEAHPREMKYEQYF
NA	NA	TRBV28	TRBJ2-5	TGTGCCAGCAGTTTTGTGGGAGTTGAGACCCAGTACTTC	CASSFVGVETQYF
TRBD2	NA	TRBV6-5	TRBJ2-7	TGCGCCAGCAGACCTACTAGCGGAAATTCCTACGAGCAGTACTTC	CASRPTSGNSYEQYF
NA	few	TRBV6-6	TRBJ1-5	TGTGCCAGCAGTTACTTCAGGGGTGGGCAGCCCCAGCATTTT	CASSYFRGGQPQHF
TRBD1	NA	TRBV10-3	TRBJ1-2	TGTGCCGTCTGGGACAGGGGGATCGGCTACACCTTC	CAVWDRGIGYTF
TRBD1	NA	TRBV5-8	TRBJ2-7	TGTGCCAGCAGCTTCCGGGACAGGGCCCCCTACGAGCAGTACTTC	CASSFRDRAPYEQYF
TRBD1	NA	TRBV28	TRBJ1-2	TGTGCCAGCAGCCGGGACAGTGTTTCTGGCTACACCTTC	CASSRDSVSGYTF
NA	NA	TRBV11-2	TRBJ1-3	TGTGCCAGCAGCTTAGATCGGTCCCAGGGTGACCCTGGAAACACCATATATTTT	CASSLDRSQGDPGNTIYF
TRBD2	NA	TRBV28	TRBJ2-7	TGTGCCAGCAGGCCGGGACTAGCGGGAGCCCACGAGCAGTACTTC	CASRPGLAGAHEQYF
NA	few	TRBV7-9	TRBJ2-5	TGTGCCAGCAGCTTAAACAGGGTGGAGACCCAGTACTTC	CASSLNRVETQYF
TRBD1	few	TRBV5-1	TRBJ2-3	TGCGCCAGCAGTGTTACAGGGGGTGAGGCAGATACGCAGTATTTT	CASSVTGGEADTQYF
TRBD2	NA	TRBV30	TRBJ2-7	TGTGCCTGGAGTTTAGGGACTAGCGTATACCCCTCCTACGAGCAGTACTTC	CAWSLGTSVYPSYEQYF
TRBD1	NA	TRBV19	TRBJ1-1	TGTGCCAGCACGACTATGACAGGGGATACTGAAGCTTTCTTT	CASTTMTGDTEAFF
TRBD2	NA	TRBV19	TRBJ2-7	TGTGCCAGTAGTATAGGGCTAGCGGGCACCTACGAGCAGTACTTC	CASSIGLAGTYEQYF
NA	NA	TRBV18	TRBJ2-2	TGTGCCAGCTCACCACAGGGGAACGGGGAGCTGTTTTTT	CASSPQGNGELFF
TRBD1	NA	TRBV7-2	TRBJ1-3	TGTGCCAGCAGCCCAGGGACAGGGCGAAACACCATATATTTT	CASSPGTGRNTIYF
TRBD1	many	TRBV7-8	TRBJ1-1	TGTGCCAGCAGGAAGGGGGCCACATATAACACTGAAGCTTTCTTT	CASRKGATYNTEAFF
NA	few	TRBV29-1	TRBJ2-5	TGCAGCGTCGATCTTACAGGCAGCCAAGAGACCCAGTACTTC	CSVDLTGSQETQYF
NA	few	TRBV5-4	TRBJ1-1	TGTGCCAGCAGCCCCAGAATGAACACTGAAGCTTTCTTT	CASSPRMNTEAFF
NA	NA	TRBV9	TRBJ1-2	TGTGCCAGCAGCGCCCGGACATTTAACTATGGCTACACCTTC	CASSARTFNYGYTF
NA	few	TRBV6-5	TRBJ2-5	TGTGCCAGCCGGAGGGAGACCCAGTACTTC	CASRRETQYF
TRBD2	few	TRBV29-1	TRBJ2-7	TGCAGCGTTCAACGGGGGGGAGGCTACGAGCAGTACTTC	CSVQRGGGYEQYF
TRBD1	few	TRBV7-2	TRBJ2-7	TGTGCCAGCAGCTTAGCTGGGACAGATCCTGCCTACGAGCAGTACTTC	CASSLAGTDPAYEQYF
TRBD1	few	TRBV2	TRBJ1-2	TGTGCCAGCAGTCCGAGACAGGGGACCTATGGCTACACCTTC	CASSPRQGTYGYTF
NA	few	TRBV15	TRBJ2-2	TGTGCCACCATGCAGGGGAACACCGGGGAGCTGTTTTTT	CATMQGNTGELFF
TRBD2	few	TRBV19	TRBJ2-1	TGTGCCAGTAGTATGTCTCGCGGGAGCACCTACAATGAGCAGTTCTTC	CASSMSRGSTYNEQFF
NA	few	TRBV7-2	TRBJ1-1	TGTGCCAGCAGCTTAATAGGGGTCTCGAACACTGAAGCTTTCTTT	CASSLIGVSNTEAFF
NA	few	TRBV5-6	TRBJ2-1	TGTGCCAGCAGCTTGCCCCCCAGCGGTGAGCAGTTCTTC	CASSLPPSGEQFF
TRBD2	few	TRBV30	TRBJ2-7	TGTGCCTGCGGACTAGCGGGGACTCCGACCGAAGAGCAGTACTTC	CACGLAGTPTEEQYF
TRBD1	few	TRBV30	TRBJ2-5	TGTGCCTGGAGCCCGGGACAGGGTATGTCTGGGACCCAGTACTTC	CAWSPGQGMSGTQYF
TRBD1	NA	TRBV7-8	TRBJ1-2	TGTGCCAGCAGCCCCGGACAGGGGTATGGCTACACCTTC	CASSPGQGYGYTF